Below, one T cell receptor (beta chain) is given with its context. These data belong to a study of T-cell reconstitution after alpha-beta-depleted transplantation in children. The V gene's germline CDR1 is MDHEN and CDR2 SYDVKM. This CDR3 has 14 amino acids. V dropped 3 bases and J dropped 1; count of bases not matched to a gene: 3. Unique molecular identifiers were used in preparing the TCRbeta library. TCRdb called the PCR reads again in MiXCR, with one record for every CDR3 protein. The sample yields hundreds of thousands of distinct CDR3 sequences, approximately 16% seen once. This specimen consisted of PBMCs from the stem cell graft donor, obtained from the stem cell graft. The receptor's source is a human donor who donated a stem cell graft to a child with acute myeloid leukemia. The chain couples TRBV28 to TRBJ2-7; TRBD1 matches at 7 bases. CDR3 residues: CASSLLGQSYEQYF. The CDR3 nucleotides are TGTGCCAGCAGTTTGCTGGGACAGTCCTACGAGCAGTACTTC.